This TCR beta chain is drawn from a study of shared clonotypes between healthy human individuals. Only in-frame clones appear in the TCRdb table, and some are missing; sequencing was by immunoSEQ multiplex PCR. The data contain 2 million to 2.5 million clones, approximately 95% of them singletons. The naive CD8 subset, CD45RO-negative cells positively selected for CCR7, excluded terminally differentiated effector memory CD45RA+ cells. This CDR3 spans 13 amino acids. CDR1 is MNHEY, CDR2 SMNVEV, per germline (reference sequence). V lost 3 bases to trimming and J lost 12 bases, with 17 bases between them.

V and J are TRBV27 and TRBJ1-1, with D hard to call. Specimen: naive CD8+ T cells sorted from blood. This TCR came from a man younger than 35 in good health. As DNA, the CDR3 is TGTGCCAGCAGTTTGTTCTTGAACCAGGAATCTTTCTTT. It translates to CASSLFLNQESFF.